This entry lists 25 T cell receptor beta chains sequenced from one sample in a study of T cell repertoires in cytomegalovirus infection. The antigens these receptors bind are not known. TCRdb used MiXCR to reprocess the reads, holding one entry per CDR3 protein. The sample records hundreds of thousands of distinct CDR3 sequences, 32% being singletons. This specimen was cultured CD8+ T cells from PBMCs, taken from culture after CMV antigen stimulation. The receptors shown here come from a human donor in good health (CMV status not recorded). Some clones in this sample may be carry-over from other donors' samples.

The rearrangement links TRBV2 to TRBJ2-7; 8 bases agree with TRBD2. Germline CDR1 reads SNHLY; CDR2 reads FYNNEI. V shed 3 bases, J shed 1 base, and the junction held 5 bases outside the gene matches. This CDR3 has 15 amino acids. CDR3 region: CASSDGGGTSYEQYF. The CDR3 region has the DNA TGTGCCAGCAGTGACGGGGGGGGGACGTCCTACGAGCAGTACTTC. Variable domain in full (rest from reference TRBV2 and TRBJ2-7): EPEVTQTPSHQVTQMGQEVILRCVPISNHLYFYWYRQILGQKVEFLVSFYNNEISEKSEIFDDQFSVERPDGSNFTLKIRSTKLEDSAMYFCASSDGGGTSYEQYFGPGTRLTVT.

With respect to this clonotype: Its ends do not fully match the called genes, so a read error is possible. This sequence joins TRBV27 and TRBJ1-1, with D possibly being TRBD1 (5 bases). The CDR3 contains 14 residues. Germline CDR1 and CDR2: MNHEY and SMNVEV (reference sequence). Written as DNA, the CDR3 is TGTGTCAGCAGTCCGCAGACAGTGATACCTGAAGCTTTCTTT. This translates into CVSSPQTVIPEAFF.

In regard to this clonotype: One end of the junction is discordant with germline, which a read error may explain. The V and J genes are TRBV6-5 and TRBJ2-4, with D perhaps matching TRBD2 (5 bases). CDR1 is MNHEY, CDR2 SVGAGI, per germline. The CDR3 sequence is 16 residues long. The CDR3 reads CASHSGTYLAKNIQYF. DNA for the CDR3: TGTGCTAGCCACTCGGGTACCTATCTAGCCAAAAATATTCAGTACTTC.

This clonotype was found a few times. The gene calls are TRBV7-2 and TRBJ1-1; D is ambiguous. CDR3 length: 15 amino acids. CDR1 and CDR2 from the germline V gene are SGHTA and FQGNSA. The ends were cut back, 5 bases at V and 1 base at J, with 14 bases in the middle. The CDR3 sequence: CASSPRVGPNTEAFF. The CDR3 nucleotides are TGTGCCAGCAGCCCCCGCGTAGGGCCGAACACTGAAGCTTTCTTT.

In its sample, this clonotype was seen a few times. The chain uses TRBV7-9 and TRBJ2-3, with TRBD2 matching over 10 bases. Losses at the gene ends were 3 bases for V and 4 bases for J; bases not matched to a gene: 4. In germline, CDR1 is SEHNR, CDR2 FQNEAQ (reference sequence). The CDR3 runs to 15 residues. CDR3 nucleotides: TGTGCCAGCAGCTTCAGAGCGGGGGGGGCAGATACGCAGTATTTT. This sequence encodes CASSFRAGGADTQYF.

The rearrangement links TRBV6-1 to TRBJ1-1; the D is unclear. Trimming took 7 bases from V and 8 from J, leaving 8 bases between them. In germline, CDR1 is MNHNS, CDR2 SASEGT. The CDR3 totals 10 residues. CDR3 region: CASKRLEAFF. Written as DNA, the CDR3 is TGTGCCAGCAAAAGACTCGAAGCTTTCTTT.

This chain uses TRBV6-1 with TRBJ1-1; tentatively, D is TRBD1 (5 bases). From germline, CDR1 is MNHNS and CDR2 SASEGT. V was cut by 0 bases and J by 4 bases, with 6 bases left in between. This CDR3 is 13 amino acids long. The CDR3 nucleotides are TGTGCCAGCAGTGAAGCGACAGCCACTGAAGCTTTCTTT. The encoded protein is CASSEATATEAFF.

This clonotype has a handful of counts. The chain employs TRBV11-1 and TRBJ2-1; D may be TRBD2 (5 bases). CDR1 is SGHAT and CDR2 is FQDESV in the germline V gene (reference sequence). With 4 bases removed from V and 0 bases from J, the gap between germline ends came to 16 bases. The CDR3 is 17 amino acids. CDR3 region: CASSSSPGEYSYNEQFF. The CDR3 bases are TGTGCCAGCAGCTCGTCACCCGGGGAATACTCCTACAATGAGCAGTTCTTC. Together with reference TRBV11-1 and TRBJ2-1, the CDR3 gives the full variable domain: EAEVAQSPRYKITEKSQAVAFWCDPISGHATLYWYRQILGQGPELLVQFQDESVVDDSQLPKDRFSAERLKGVDSTLKIQPAELGDSAMYLCASSSSPGEYSYNEQFFGPGTRLTVL.

This clonotype was found a few times. The chain combines TRBV11-3 with TRBJ2-5; 7 bases agree with TRBD1. Germline CDR1 and CDR2: SGHNT and YENEEA. V trimming: 5 bases; J trimming: 2 bases; junction bases outside the gene matches: 5. The CDR3 covers 14 residues. This chain's CDR3 is CASSTGETQETQYF. The CDR3 bases are TGTGCCAGCAGCACAGGGGAAACTCAAGAGACCCAGTACTTC.

This clonotype was seen a single time. The chain couples TRBV9 to TRBJ2-2, with 7 bases that match TRBD1. This CDR3 has 18 amino acids. Losses at the gene ends were 5 bases for V and 3 bases for J; bases not matched to a gene: 16. CDR1 SGDLS and CDR2 YYNGEE come from the germline V gene. The CDR3 loop reads CASSRGQTLSGYTGELFF. Here the CDR3 DNA reads TGTGCCAGCAGTAGGGGACAGACGCTTTCTGGGTACACCGGGGAGCTGTTTTTT.

The genes are TRBV7-9 and TRBJ2-7; 7 positions agree with TRBD2. The CDR3 covers 13 residues. V gave up 5 bases and J gave up 5 bases; unmatched junction bases: 6. The germline CDR1 and CDR2 sequences are SEHNR and FQNEAQ (reference sequence). The CDR3 DNA reads TGTGCCAGCAGCGGCCGGGGGGACGACGAGCAGTACTTC. It codes for CASSGRGDDEQYF.

This rearrangement joins TRBV6-5 to TRBJ2-7; 7 nucleotides align to TRBD1. V was clipped by 4 bases and J by 0 bases; unmatched bases: 9. The CDR3 sequence is 16 residues long. The germline V gene encodes CDR1 MNHEY and CDR2 SVGAGI. The CDR3, as DNA: TGTGCCAGCAGTTTATCGACAGGGTACAACTCCTACGAGCAGTACTTC. Its translation: CASSLSTGYNSYEQYF.

This sequence joins TRBV6-1 and TRBJ2-1; TRBD2 matches at 11 bases. Germline CDR1 reads MNHNS; CDR2 reads SASEGT. V gave up 1 base and J gave up 9 bases; unmatched junction bases: 5. The CDR3 runs 15 residues. This CDR3 reads CASSEVAGGPGEQFF. The CDR3 DNA reads as TGTGCCAGCAGTGAAGTAGCGGGGGGGCCTGGTGAGCAGTTCTTC.

This sequence joins TRBV20-1 and TRBJ2-5; either TRBD1 or TRBD2 may supply D (5 bases each). This CDR3 is 16 amino acids long. Trimming stripped 6 bases from V and 5 bases from J, with 25 bases between. Germline V lookup: CDR1 DFQATT, CDR2 SNEGSKA (reference sequence). The DNA for the CDR3 is TGCAGTGCCCCGGCCCAGGGACCGCCAAGGCCGGAGACCCAGTACTTC. Protein product: CSAPAQGPPRPETQYF.

Turning to this clonotype: At one end the junction does not follow the germline gene, possibly because of a read error. This chain links TRBV12-3 or TRBV12-4 with TRBJ2-5; D is uncertain. The CDR3 runs 14 residues. The CDR3 region is CASGFLAARETQYF. CDR3 coding DNA: TGTGCCAGCGGTTTCTTAGCCGCCCGGGAGACCCAGTACTTC.

J is TRBJ2-1 and V is TRBV4-3; D remains unclear. Germline assignment: CDR1 LGHNA and CDR2 YSLEER. The CDR3 totals 14 residues. V was clipped by 3 bases and J by 4 bases, with 10 bases between them. CDR3 in amino acids: CASSQMDGYNEQFF. CDR3 bases: TGCGCCAGCAGCCAGATGGACGGATACAATGAGCAGTTCTTC.

The chain has TRBV6-2 or TRBV6-3 and TRBJ2-3, with 10 nucleotides matching TRBD1. Unmatched junction bases numbered 5, after V lost 6 bases and J lost 2 bases. The length of the CDR3 is 15 residues. The germline V gene has CDR1 MNHEY and CDR2 SVGEGT. The CDR3, as DNA: TGTGCCAGCAGCCAGACAGGGGGCGTCACAGATACGCAGTATTTT. Protein product: CASSQTGGVTDTQYF.

The sample holds a few counts of this clonotype. The CDR3 region has the DNA TGTGCCAGCAGCTTGGAGGACAGGGGTGAAACTGAAGCTTTCTTT. Its protein is CASSLEDRGETEAFF. This chain links TRBV7-9 with TRBJ1-1; TRBD1 matches at 9 bases. From germline, CDR1 is SEHNR and CDR2 FQNEAQ (reference sequence). V was clipped by 3 bases and J by 5 bases; unmatched bases: 7. CDR3 length equals 15 residues.

This sequence joins TRBV15 and TRBJ2-4, with 7 bases matching TRBD1. J was trimmed by 6 bases and V by 2 bases; bases with no gene match: 10. Germline CDR1 LNHNV, CDR2 YYDKDF (reference sequence). The CDR3 loop spans 16 amino acids. The CDR3 sequence is CATSRTIRDSINIQYF. DNA for the CDR3: TGTGCCACCAGCAGAACAATCCGGGACAGCATAAACATTCAGTACTTC.

V is TRBV4-3 and J is TRBJ2-2; D unclear. Germline V CDR1 and CDR2: LGHNA, YSLEER. The length of the CDR3 is 15 residues. The V end was cut by 0 bases, the J end by 6 bases, with 11 bases between. This CDR3 is CASSQDYRTAGELFF. The CDR3 bases are TGCGCCAGCAGCCAAGATTACCGAACCGCCGGGGAGCTGTTTTTT.

V and J are TRBV29-1 and TRBJ2-5; a weak D match, TRBD1 (6 bases). Trimming pared 4 bases from V and 4 bases from J, leaving 10 bases between. The CDR3 has 12 residues. Germline CDR1 reads SQVTM; CDR2 reads ANQGSEA. This CDR3 is CSVGGGSETQYF. CDR3 nucleotides: TGCAGCGTTGGTGGGGGCTCAGAGACCCAGTACTTC.

This clonotype has a count of ten or more. The chain has TRBV7-2 and TRBJ2-1; 8 bases are shared with TRBD2. Unmatched junction bases numbered 7, after V lost 4 bases and J lost 2 bases. CDR1 is SGHTA, CDR2 FQGNSA, per germline. The CDR3 totals 16 residues. CDR3 in DNA: TGTGCCAGCAGCTCATTAGCGGGGAAGGCCTACAATGAGCAGTTCTTC. Protein product: CASSSLAGKAYNEQFF.

This clonotype was picked up a small number of times. The chain links TRBV5-1 to TRBJ2-2; D gene unclear. Deletions cut 0 bases from V and 7 bases from J, with 10 bases between. The CDR3 is made up of 14 amino acids. The germline gives CDR1 SGHRS, CDR2 YFSETQ. The chain's CDR3 is CASSLGASSGELFF. CDR3 DNA sequence: TGCGCCAGCAGCTTGGGGGCCAGCAGCGGGGAGCTGTTTTTT. Combining the CDR3 with reference TRBV5-1 and TRBJ2-2 gives the whole variable domain KAGVTQTPRYLIKTRGQQVTLSCSPISGHRSVSWYQQTPGQGLQFLFEYFSETQRNKGNFPGRFSGRQFSNSRSEMNVSTLELGDSALYLCASSLGASSGELFFGEGSRLTVL.

This clonotype was seen a handful of times. This rearrangement joins TRBV4-1 to TRBJ2-5; the D gene is possibly TRBD1 (6 bases). V lost 3 bases to trimming and J lost 9 bases, with 14 bases between them. This CDR3 is built from 13 residues. Germline V gene sequence: CDR1 MGHRA, CDR2 YSYEKL. The CDR3 nucleotides are TGCGCCAGCAGCCAGGATAGGGGGAAGGCCCAGTACTTC. Translating gives CASSQDRGKAQYF.

This rearrangement joins TRBV29-1 to TRBJ2-4; tentatively, D is TRBD2 (6 bases). This CDR3 spans 13 amino acids. The germline gives CDR1 SQVTM, CDR2 ANQGSEA. V was clipped by 6 bases and J by 2 bases, with 11 bases between them. CDR3 DNA: TGCAGCGTGGTCGGGGGAACCAAAAACATTCAGTACTTC. It codes for CSVVGGTKNIQYF.